This T cell receptor beta chain was identified in a study of regulatory T cells in long-lasting Graves disease. The time point is: persistent/refractory GD, antithyroid drugs over 5 years with positive TRAb. There was RNA extracted from PBMCs, and the TCR library was made from it. V was clipped by 2 bases and J by 4 bases, with 17 bases between them. The CDR3 is made up of 16 amino acids. CDR1 and CDR2 (germline): MNHEY, SVGAGI. This clonotype was seen ten or more times. With iRepertoire HTBI primers and Arm-PCR of CDR3 regions, TCR beta libraries were built. TCRdb independently ran MiXCR on the multiplex PCR reads; one entry per CDR3 protein. The sample contains nearly 350,000 distinct CDR3 sequences, roughly a fifth of which appear only once.

The receptor was derived from a female donor with Graves disease. The sample here was peripheral blood mononuclear cells (PBMCs), taken when the disease was refractory, from a patient treated with antithyroid drugs. V gene TRBV6-5 combines with J gene TRBJ1-2, with D uncertain. The CDR3: CASSYGSPVLLYGYTF. DNA for the CDR3: TGTGCCAGCAGTTACGGATCCCCCGTACTCCTCTATGGCTACACCTTC.